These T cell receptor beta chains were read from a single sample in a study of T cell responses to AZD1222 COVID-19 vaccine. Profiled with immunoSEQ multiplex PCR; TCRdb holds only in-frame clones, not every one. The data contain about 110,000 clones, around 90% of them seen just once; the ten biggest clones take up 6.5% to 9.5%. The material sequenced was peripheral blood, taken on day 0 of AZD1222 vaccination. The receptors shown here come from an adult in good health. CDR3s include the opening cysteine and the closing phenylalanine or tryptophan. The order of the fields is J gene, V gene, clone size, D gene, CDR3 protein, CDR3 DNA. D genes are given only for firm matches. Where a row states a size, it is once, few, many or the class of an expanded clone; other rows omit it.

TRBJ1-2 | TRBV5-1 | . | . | CASSSGDYGYTF | TGCGCCAGCAGCTCCGGGGACTATGGCTACACCTTC
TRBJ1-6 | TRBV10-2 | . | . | CASSDVSYNSPLHF | TGCGCCAGCAGTGATGTCTCCTATAATTCACCCCTCCACTTT
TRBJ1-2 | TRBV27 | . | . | CASSMRQGNYGYTF | TGTGCCAGCAGCATGCGGCAGGGAAACTATGGCTACACCTTC
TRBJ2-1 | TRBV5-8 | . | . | CASRRLWGSHEQFF | TGTGCCAGCAGAAGGTTGTGGGGTTCGCATGAGCAGTTCTTC
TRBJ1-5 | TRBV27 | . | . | CASSSQGGNQPQHF | TGTGCCAGCAGCTCGCAGGGAGGCAATCAGCCCCAGCATTTT
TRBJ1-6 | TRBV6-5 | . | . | CASRDTGSRSPLHF | TGTGCCAGCAGAGATACAGGGAGTCGCTCACCCCTCCACTTT
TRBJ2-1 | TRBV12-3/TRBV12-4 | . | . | CATSKRFYNEQFF | TGTGCCACCTCCAAGCGATTCTACAATGAGCAGTTCTTC
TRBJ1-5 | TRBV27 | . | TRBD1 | CASSLDRAGQPQHF | TGTGCCAGCAGTCTCGACAGGGCGGGTCAGCCCCAGCATTTT
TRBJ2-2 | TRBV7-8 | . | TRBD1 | CASSPGTGGTGELFF | TGTGCCAGCAGCCCCGGGACAGGGGGCACCGGGGAGCTGTTTTTT
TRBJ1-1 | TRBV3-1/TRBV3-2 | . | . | CASSLSFTPYAFF | TGTGCCAGCAGCCTCTCGTTTACACCGTATGCTTTCTTT
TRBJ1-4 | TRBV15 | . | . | CATSRGIGTGEKLFF | TGTGCCACCAGCAGAGGGATTGGGACGGGGGAAAAACTGTTTTTT
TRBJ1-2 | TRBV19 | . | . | CASNEGPAYGYTF | TGTGCCAGTAACGAGGGCCCGGCCTATGGCTACACCTTC
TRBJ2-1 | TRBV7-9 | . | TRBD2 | CASSTLAGGYYNEQFF | TGTGCCAGCAGCACGCTAGCGGGAGGTTACTACAATGAGCAGTTCTTC
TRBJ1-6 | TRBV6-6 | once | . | CASSQERSEDLGNLNSPLHF | TGTGCCAGCAGTCAGGAGCGAAGTGAAGACCTAGGTAACCTTAATTCACCCCTCCACTTT
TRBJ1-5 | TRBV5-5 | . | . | CASSLVPGMSQPQHF | TGTGCCAGCAGCTTGGTCCCGGGAATGAGTCAGCCCCAGCATTTT
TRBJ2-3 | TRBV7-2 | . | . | CASSPQRGSDTQYF | TGTGCCAGCAGCCCCCAACGGGGTTCAGATACGCAGTATTTT
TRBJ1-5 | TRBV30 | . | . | CAWSGNKGLNQPQHF | TGTGCCTGGAGTGGCAATAAGGGGCTGAATCAGCCCCAGCATTTT
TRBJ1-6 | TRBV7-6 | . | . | CASSLEAGVSNSPLHF | TGTGCCAGCAGCTTAGAGGCAGGGGTTAGTAATTCACCCCTCCACTTT
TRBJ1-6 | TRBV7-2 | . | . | CASSLQVDSPLHF | TGTGCCAGCAGCTTACAAGTGGATTCACCCCTCCACTTT
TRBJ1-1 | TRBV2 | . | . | CASSATLGDTEAFF | TGTGCCAGCAGCGCCACCCTCGGGGACACTGAAGCTTTCTTT
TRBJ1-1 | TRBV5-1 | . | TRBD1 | CASSQGAGDTEAFF | TGCGCCAGCAGCCAGGGGGCGGGCGACACTGAAGCTTTCTTT
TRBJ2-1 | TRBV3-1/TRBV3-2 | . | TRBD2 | CASSIVGGNPFF | TGTGCCAGCAGCATAGTGGGAGGGAATCCGTTCTTC
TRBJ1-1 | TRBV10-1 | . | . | CASSDQTRGNTEAFF | TGCGCCAGCAGTGATCAAACACGGGGGAACACTGAAGCTTTCTTT
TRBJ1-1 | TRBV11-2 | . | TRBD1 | CASSKTGQREAFF | TGTGCCAGCAGTAAAACGGGACAGCGTGAAGCTTTCTTT
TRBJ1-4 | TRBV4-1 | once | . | CASSQTGPLNEKLFF | TGCGCCAGCAGCCAGACCGGGCCTCTTAATGAAAAACTGTTTTTT
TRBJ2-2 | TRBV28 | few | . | CASSPLGGPNTGELFF | TGTGCCAGCAGCCCCCTGGGGGGGCCCAACACCGGGGAGCTGTTTTTT
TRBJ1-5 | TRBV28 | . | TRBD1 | CASSLQGQPQHF | TGTGCCAGCAGTCTACAGGGGCAGCCCCAGCATTTT
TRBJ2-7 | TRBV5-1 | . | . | CASSLTVGSQGEQYF | TGCGCCAGCAGCCTGACGGTCGGCAGTCAGGGCGAGCAGTACTTC
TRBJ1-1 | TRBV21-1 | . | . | CASSKEDRGGTEAFF | TGTGCCAGCAGCAAGGAGGACAGGGGAGGCACTGAAGCTTTCTTT
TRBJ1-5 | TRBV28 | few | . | CASSFIEHSNQPQHF | TGTGCCAGCAGTTTCATAGAACATAGCAATCAGCCCCAGCATTTT
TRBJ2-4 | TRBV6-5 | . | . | CASSYWHKGAGNIQYF | TGTGCCAGCAGTTACTGGCACAAGGGAGCCGGGAACATTCAGTACTTC
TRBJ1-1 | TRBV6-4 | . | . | CASSRHSGLSNTEAFF | TGTGCCAGCAGTCGTCATAGCGGACTATCGAACACTGAAGCTTTCTTT